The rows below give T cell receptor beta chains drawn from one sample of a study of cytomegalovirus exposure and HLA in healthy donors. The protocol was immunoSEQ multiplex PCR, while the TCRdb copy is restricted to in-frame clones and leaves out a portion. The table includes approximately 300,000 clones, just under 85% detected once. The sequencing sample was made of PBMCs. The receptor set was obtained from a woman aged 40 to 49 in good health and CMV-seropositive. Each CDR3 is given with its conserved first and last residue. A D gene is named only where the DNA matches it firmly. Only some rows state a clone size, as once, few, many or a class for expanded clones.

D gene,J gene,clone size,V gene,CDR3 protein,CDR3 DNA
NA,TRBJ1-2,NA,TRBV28,CASSLRFSYTF,TGTGCCAGCAGTTTACGGTTCTCTTACACCTTC
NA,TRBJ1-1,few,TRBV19,CASSNSGLNTEAFF,TGTGCCAGTAGTAATTCAGGGTTGAACACTGAAGCTTTCTTT
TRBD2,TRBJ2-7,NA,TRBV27,CATGTSGRMYEQYF,TGTGCCACCGGGACTAGCGGGAGGATGTACGAGCAGTACTTC
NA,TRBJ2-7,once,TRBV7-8,CASSRSENYEQYF,TGTGCCAGCAGCCGTAGCGAGAACTACGAGCAGTACTTC
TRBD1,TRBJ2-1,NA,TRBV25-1,CASSDHSAGTGVSNEQFF,TGTGCCAGCAGTGACCACAGCGCCGGGACAGGGGTGAGCAATGAGCAGTTCTTC
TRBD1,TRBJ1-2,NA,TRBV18,CASSPPGQGNGYTF,TGTGCCAGCTCACCACCGGGACAGGGGAATGGCTACACCTTC
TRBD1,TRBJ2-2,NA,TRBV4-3,CASSQRTGRNTGELFF,TGCGCCAGCAGCCAACGGACAGGGAGGAACACCGGGGAGCTGTTTTTT
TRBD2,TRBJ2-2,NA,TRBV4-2,CASSQDGKAGGLTGELFF,TGTGCCAGCAGCCAAGATGGGAAAGCGGGAGGGTTAACCGGGGAGCTGTTTTTT
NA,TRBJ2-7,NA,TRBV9,CASSVAGSYEQYF,TGTGCCAGCAGCGTAGCGGGTTCCTACGAGCAGTACTTC
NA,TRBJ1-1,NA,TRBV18,CASSRMTDTEAFF,TGTGCCAGCTCACGAATGACAGACACTGAAGCTTTCTTT
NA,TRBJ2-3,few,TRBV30,CAWSVHGSTDTQYF,TGTGCCTGGAGTGTACACGGGAGCACAGATACGCAGTATTTT
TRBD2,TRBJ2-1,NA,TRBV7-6,CASGGSGSFPYNEQFF,TGTGCCAGCGGCGGTAGCGGGAGCTTTCCCTACAATGAGCAGTTCTTC
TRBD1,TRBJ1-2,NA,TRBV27,CASSLRQGDGYTF,TGTGCCAGCAGTTTGCGTCAGGGGGATGGCTACACCTTC
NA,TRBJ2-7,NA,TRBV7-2,CASSLARTTASSYEQYF,TGTGCCAGCAGCTTAGCACGCACGACAGCCTCCTCCTACGAGCAGTACTTC
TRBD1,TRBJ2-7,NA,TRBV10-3,CAIGQGNYEQYF,TGTGCCATCGGACAGGGGAACTACGAGCAGTACTTC
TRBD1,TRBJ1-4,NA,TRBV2,CASRRTGTGINEKLFF,TGTGCCAGCAGGAGAACCGGGACAGGGATTAATGAAAAACTGTTTTTT
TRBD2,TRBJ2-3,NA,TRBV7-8,CASSLRTSGASTDTQYF,TGTGCCAGCAGCTTAAGGACTAGCGGGGCTAGCACAGATACGCAGTATTTT
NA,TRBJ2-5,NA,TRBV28,CASGGGTQYF,TGTGCCAGCGGGGGAGGGACCCAGTACTTC
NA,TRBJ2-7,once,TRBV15,CATSRDRGRERAEQYF,TGTGCCACCAGCAGAGATCGGGGGCGGGAGAGAGCCGAGCAGTACTTC
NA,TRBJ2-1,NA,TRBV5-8,CASSLGDRDFGRTYNEQFF,TGTGCCAGCAGCTTGGGTGACAGGGACTTTGGGCGAACTTACAATGAGCAGTTCTTC
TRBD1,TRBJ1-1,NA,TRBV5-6,CASSLGLFLGDSDEAFF,TGTGCCAGCAGCTTGGGTCTGTTCCTTGGGGACAGTGATGAAGCTTTCTTT
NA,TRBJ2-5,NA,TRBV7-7,CASSPPDGKETQYF,TGTGCTAGCAGCCCCCCGGACGGGAAAGAGACCCAGTACTTC
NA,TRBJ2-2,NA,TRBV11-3,CASSFQGLTGELFF,TGTGCCAGCAGCTTTCAGGGGTTGACCGGGGAGCTGTTTTTT
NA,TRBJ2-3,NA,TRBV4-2,CASSPSRDWNTDTQYF,TGTGCCAGCAGCCCGTCCCGGGACTGGAACACAGATACGCAGTATTTT
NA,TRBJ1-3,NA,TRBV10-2,CASSGMVPSSGNTIYF,TGCGCCAGCAGTGGCATGGTGCCTAGCTCTGGAAACACCATATATTTT